This entry features one T cell receptor beta chain sequence. Its target is not known. Just one base apart from a much larger clone, this may be a read error. This record comes from a study of tumor and adjacent non-tumor tissue in lung cancer. About the study: Samples averaged approximately 3.9 million productive TCRbeta reads each.

RNA was extracted from bulk tissue without any cell sorting. Donors were chemotherapy-naive, newly diagnosed lung cancer surgical patients in China, August–late 2014. TCRbeta libraries were built with three rounds of nested PCR, modified from ARM-PCR. One entry per CDR3 protein, called by TCRdb with MiXCR from the multiplex PCR reads. Counted here are roughly 220,000 distinct CDR3 sequences, roughly 70% occurring once; the ten biggest clones make up approximately 25%. The CDR3 runs 12 residues. V was shortened by 8 bases and J by 9 bases, with 13 bases between the two germline ends. The germline V gene encodes CDR1 SEHNR and CDR2 FQNEAQ (reference sequence). Notes on the study in general: Tumor tissue had significantly higher TCR diversity than normal lung.

This rearrangement joins TRBV7-9 to TRBJ2-2; D is undetermined. The sample comprised lung tumor tissue. This receptor was identified in a man aged 60 to 69 with non-small cell lung cancer. The CDR3 is CASGVFTWELFF. The DNA for the CDR3 is TGTGCCAGCGGAGTATTTACCTGGGAGCTGTTTTTT.